Described below is a single T cell receptor (beta chain) sequence and its context. The antigen is undetermined. Unmatched junction bases numbered 9, after V lost 9 bases and J lost 2 bases. The CDR3 has 16 residues. CDR1 and CDR2 from the germline V gene are LGHNT and FRNRAP. The data are from a study of cytomegalovirus exposure and HLA in healthy donors. Whole-study findings and limits: Later on, a genetic analysis was performed. It linked a missense variant in DCLRE1C with V- and J-gene trimming of TCR beta. Segments of the TCR beta V type were, in most cases, productive about 87% or about 30% of the time in an earlier analysis. By a later analysis, the bulk of CMV-associated TCR beta chains appeared HLA-restricted. TCR beta chains numbering roughly 150 were designated cytomegalovirus-associated.

It was with 60 Vbeta and 13 Jbeta primers that the PCR ran. Some clones are missing from TCRdb's copy, which holds only in-frame ones; the method was immunoSEQ multiplex PCR. Here the sample spans roughly 68,000 clones, about three quarters being singletons. The sequenced sample consisted of PBMCs. The clonotype originates from a male donor in good health and CMV-seropositive. The chain is built from TRBV12-5 and TRBJ2-5, with 13 bases identical to TRBD2. The CDR3 sequence is CASAFSLAGGQETQYF. In nucleotides, the CDR3 is TGTGCTAGCGCGTTTTCACTAGCGGGGGGGCAAGAGACCCAGTACTTC.